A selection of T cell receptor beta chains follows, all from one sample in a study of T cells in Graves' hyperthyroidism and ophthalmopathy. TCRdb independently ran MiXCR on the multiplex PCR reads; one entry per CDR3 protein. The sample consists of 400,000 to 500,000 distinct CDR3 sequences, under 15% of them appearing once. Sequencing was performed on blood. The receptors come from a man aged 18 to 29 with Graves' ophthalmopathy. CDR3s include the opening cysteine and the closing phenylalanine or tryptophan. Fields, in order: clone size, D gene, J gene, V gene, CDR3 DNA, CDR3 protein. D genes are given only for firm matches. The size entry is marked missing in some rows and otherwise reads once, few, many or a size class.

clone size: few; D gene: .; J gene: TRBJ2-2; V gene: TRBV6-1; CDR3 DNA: TGTGCCAGCAGTTTCGACAGGTTCACCGGGGAGCTGTTTTTT; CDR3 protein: CASSFDRFTGELFF
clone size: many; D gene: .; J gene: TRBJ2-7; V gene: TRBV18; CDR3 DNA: TGTGCCAGCTCACATGATTCCGGGACACAATTTTACGAGCAGTACTTC; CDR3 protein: CASSHDSGTQFYEQYF
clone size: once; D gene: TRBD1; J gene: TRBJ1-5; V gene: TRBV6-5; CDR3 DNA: TGTGCCAGCAGTTACTCCTGGGACAGACTACAACGGCCCCAGCATTTT; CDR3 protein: CASSYSWDRLQRPQHF
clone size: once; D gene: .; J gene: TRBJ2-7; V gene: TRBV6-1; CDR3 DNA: TGTGCCCGCCCCAGCGAGCAGTACTTC; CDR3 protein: CARPSEQYF
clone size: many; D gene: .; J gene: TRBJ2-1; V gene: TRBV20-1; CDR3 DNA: TGCAGTGCTACGGGCCATGAGCAGTTCTTC; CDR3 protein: CSATGHEQFF
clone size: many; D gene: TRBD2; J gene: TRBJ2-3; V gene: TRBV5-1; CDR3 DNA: TGCGCCAGCGGCGAATTTCCGACGCGGGAGGGCCTGAAAGATACGCAGTATTTT; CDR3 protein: CASGEFPTREGLKDTQYF
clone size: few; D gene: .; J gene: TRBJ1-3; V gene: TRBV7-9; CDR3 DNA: TGTGCCAGCAGCTTAGACCGGTCCGGAGACACCATATATTTT; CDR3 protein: CASSLDRSGDTIYF
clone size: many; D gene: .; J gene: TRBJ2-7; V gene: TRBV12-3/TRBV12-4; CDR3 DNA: TGTGCCAGCCGATTCCTCTCCTACGAGCAGTACTTC; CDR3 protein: CASRFLSYEQYF
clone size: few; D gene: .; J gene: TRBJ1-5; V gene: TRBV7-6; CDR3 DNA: TGTGCCAGCAGCCAAGCGGGAAGGGGGTTGAGCAATCAGCCCCAGCATTTT; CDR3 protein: CASSQAGRGLSNQPQHF
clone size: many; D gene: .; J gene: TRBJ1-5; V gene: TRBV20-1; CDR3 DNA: TGCAGTGCTAGGGTCTCGGGGGCGTATCAGCCCCAGCATTTT; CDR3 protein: CSARVSGAYQPQHF
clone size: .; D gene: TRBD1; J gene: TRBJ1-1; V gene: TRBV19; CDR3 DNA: TGTGCCAGTAGCGGACAGGGGGGCTCTGAAGCTTTCTTT; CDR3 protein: CASSGQGGSEAFF
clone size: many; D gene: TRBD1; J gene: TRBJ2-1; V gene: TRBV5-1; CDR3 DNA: TGCGCCAGCAGCTTGGAGACAGGGATATGGAATGAGCAGTTCTTC; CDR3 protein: CASSLETGIWNEQFF
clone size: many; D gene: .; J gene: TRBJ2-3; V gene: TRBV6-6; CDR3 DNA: TGTGCCAGCAGTTACGACAGGTCCGCCACAGATACGCAGTATTTT; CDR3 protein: CASSYDRSATDTQYF
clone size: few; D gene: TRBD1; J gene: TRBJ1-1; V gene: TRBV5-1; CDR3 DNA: TGCGCCAGCAGACCGGGACAGGGTTTGAGCACTGAAGCTTTCTTT; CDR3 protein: CASRPGQGLSTEAFF
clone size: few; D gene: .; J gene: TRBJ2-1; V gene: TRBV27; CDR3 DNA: TGTGCCAGCAGTTTAAGGCCTAGCGAACTACTCTCCTACAATGAGCAGTTCTTC; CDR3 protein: CASSLRPSELLSYNEQFF
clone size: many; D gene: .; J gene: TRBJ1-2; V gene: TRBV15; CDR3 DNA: TGTGCCACCAGCAGCGGGACCGGCTTCCGGCACTATGGCTACACCTTC; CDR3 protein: CATSSGTGFRHYGYTF
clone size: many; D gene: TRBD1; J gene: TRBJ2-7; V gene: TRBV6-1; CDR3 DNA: TGTGCCAGCAGCCAGGGGGACAGAGAACTTTACGAGCAGTACTTC; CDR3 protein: CASSQGDRELYEQYF
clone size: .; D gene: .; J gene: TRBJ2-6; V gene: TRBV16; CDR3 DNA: TGTGCCAGCAGCCAATTGACAGACAGCGTGCTCTCTGGGGCCAACGTCCTGACTTTC; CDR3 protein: CASSQLTDSVLSGANVLTF
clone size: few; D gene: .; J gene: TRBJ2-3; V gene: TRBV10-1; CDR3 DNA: TGCGCCAGCAGTGAGGAATTAGTAAGCACAGATACGCAGTATTTT; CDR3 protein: CASSEELVSTDTQYF
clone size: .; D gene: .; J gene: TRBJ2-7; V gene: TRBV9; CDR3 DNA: TGTGCCAGCAGTCCACGGGCCTCAGGGGACGAGCAGTACTTC; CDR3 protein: CASSPRASGDEQYF
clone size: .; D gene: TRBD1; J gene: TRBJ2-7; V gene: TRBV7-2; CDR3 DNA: TGTGCCAGCAGCTCGGACAGGGGGAACGAGCAGTACTTC; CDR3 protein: CASSSDRGNEQYF
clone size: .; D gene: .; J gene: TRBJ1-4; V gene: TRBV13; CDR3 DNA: TGTGCCAGCAGCCAACCTACGGAAAAACTGTTTTTT; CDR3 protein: CASSQPTEKLFF
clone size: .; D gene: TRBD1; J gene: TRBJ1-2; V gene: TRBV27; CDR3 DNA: TGTGCCAGCAGTTTATACGGACCGGGACAGGGAGCTAACTATGGCTACACCTTC; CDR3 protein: CASSLYGPGQGANYGYTF
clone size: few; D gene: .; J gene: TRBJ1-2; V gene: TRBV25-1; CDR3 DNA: TGTGCCAGCAGTGAATCCGGGTATGGCTACACCTTC; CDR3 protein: CASSESGYGYTF
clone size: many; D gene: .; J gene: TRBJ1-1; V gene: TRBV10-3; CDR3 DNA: TGTGCCATCAGTGAGGGCAGGGCGGACACTGAAGCTTTCTTT; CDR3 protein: CAISEGRADTEAFF
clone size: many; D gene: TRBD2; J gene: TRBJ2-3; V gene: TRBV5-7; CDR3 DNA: TGTGCCAGCTGGCTAGCGGGTAACACAGATACGCAGTATTTT; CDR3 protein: CASWLAGNTDTQYF
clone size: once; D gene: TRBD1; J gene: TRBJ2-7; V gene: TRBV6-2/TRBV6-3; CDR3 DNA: TGTGCCAGCAGTTACTGGGACAGAACCTACGAGCAGTACTTC; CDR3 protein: CASSYWDRTYEQYF
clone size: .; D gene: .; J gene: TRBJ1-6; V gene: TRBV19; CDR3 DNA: TGTGCCAGTACGGTGAGCTCCTATAATTCACCCCTCCACTTT; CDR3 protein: CASTVSSYNSPLHF
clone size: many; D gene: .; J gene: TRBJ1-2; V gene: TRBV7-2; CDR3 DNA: TGTGCCAGCAGCCAAGCGACGATGGCCTATGTGGGCTACACCTTC; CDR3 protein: CASSQATMAYVGYTF
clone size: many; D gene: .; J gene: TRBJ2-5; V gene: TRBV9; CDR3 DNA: TGTGCCAGCAGCGTAGGAAGTTTAGAAGAGACCCAGTACTTC; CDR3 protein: CASSVGSLEETQYF
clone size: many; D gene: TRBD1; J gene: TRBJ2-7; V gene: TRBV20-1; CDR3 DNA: TGCAGTGCTAGAGATAGGACAGGGTCCTACGAGCAGTACTTC; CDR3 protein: CSARDRTGSYEQYF
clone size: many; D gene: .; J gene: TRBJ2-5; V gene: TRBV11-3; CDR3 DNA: TGTGCCAGCAGCCCGAGACAGACCATCAAAGAGACCCAGTACTTC; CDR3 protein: CASSPRQTIKETQYF
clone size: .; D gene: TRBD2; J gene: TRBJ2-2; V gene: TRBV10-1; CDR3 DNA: TGCGCCAGCAGCGGACTAGCAGGGGCCGGGGAGCTGTTTTTT; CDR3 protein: CASSGLAGAGELFF
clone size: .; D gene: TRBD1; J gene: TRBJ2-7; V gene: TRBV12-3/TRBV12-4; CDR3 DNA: TGTGCCACCAGCGGGACAGGGACCTACGAGCAGTACTTC; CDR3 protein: CATSGTGTYEQYF
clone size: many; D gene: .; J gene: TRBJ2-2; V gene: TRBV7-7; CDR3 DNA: TGTGCTAGCAGCCCCCCTCCCTCCCAGGCCGGGGAGCTGTTTTTT; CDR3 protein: CASSPPPSQAGELFF
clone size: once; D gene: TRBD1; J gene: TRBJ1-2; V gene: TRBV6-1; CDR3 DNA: TGTGCCAGCAGAGACACCCCGGGACAGCCTAACTATGGCTACACCTTC; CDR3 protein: CASRDTPGQPNYGYTF
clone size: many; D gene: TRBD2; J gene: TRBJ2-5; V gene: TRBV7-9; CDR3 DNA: TGTGCCAGCAGCTTAGTTACGACTAGCGGGTACCAAGAGACCCAGTACTTC; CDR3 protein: CASSLVTTSGYQETQYF
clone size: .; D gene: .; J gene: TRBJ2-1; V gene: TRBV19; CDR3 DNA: TGTGCCAGTACGGCGCCCTACAATGAGCAGTTCTTC; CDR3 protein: CASTAPYNEQFF
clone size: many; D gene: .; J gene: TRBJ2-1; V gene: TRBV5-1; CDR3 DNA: TGCGCCAGCAGCTGGGGGACGGAGGGTGGCGAGCAGTTCTTC; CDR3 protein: CASSWGTEGGEQFF
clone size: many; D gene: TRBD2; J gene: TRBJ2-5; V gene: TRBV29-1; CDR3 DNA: TGCAGCGTTGAATCGCGGGGGGGCTATTGGGAGACCCAGTACTTC; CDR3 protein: CSVESRGGYWETQYF
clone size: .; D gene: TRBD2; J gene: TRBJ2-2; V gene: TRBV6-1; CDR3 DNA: TGTGCCAGCAGTGAGCGGGAGGAGCACCCCGGGGAGCTGTTTTTT; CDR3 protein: CASSEREEHPGELFF
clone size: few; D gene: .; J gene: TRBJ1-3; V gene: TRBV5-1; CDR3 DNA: TGCGCCAGCAGCGGGGACGTTTACTCTGGAAACACCATATATTTT; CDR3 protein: CASSGDVYSGNTIYF
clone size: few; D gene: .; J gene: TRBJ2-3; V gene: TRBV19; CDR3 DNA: TGTGCCAGTAGTATTTTTACAGATACGCAGTATTTT; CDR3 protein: CASSIFTDTQYF
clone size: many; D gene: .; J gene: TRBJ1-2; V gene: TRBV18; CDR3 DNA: TGTGCCAGCTCACCATTTTCACAGGCTACTAACTATGGCTACACCTTC; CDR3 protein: CASSPFSQATNYGYTF
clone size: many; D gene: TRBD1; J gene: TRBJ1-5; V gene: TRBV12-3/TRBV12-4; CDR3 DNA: TGTGCCAGCAGTTCAAGACAGGGACTCAATCAGCCCCAGCATTTT; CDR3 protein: CASSSRQGLNQPQHF
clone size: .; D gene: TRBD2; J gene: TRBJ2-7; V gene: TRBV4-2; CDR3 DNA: TGTGCCAGCAGCCAACCCGGGACTAGCGGGGTCTCCTACGAGCAGTACTTC; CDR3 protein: CASSQPGTSGVSYEQYF